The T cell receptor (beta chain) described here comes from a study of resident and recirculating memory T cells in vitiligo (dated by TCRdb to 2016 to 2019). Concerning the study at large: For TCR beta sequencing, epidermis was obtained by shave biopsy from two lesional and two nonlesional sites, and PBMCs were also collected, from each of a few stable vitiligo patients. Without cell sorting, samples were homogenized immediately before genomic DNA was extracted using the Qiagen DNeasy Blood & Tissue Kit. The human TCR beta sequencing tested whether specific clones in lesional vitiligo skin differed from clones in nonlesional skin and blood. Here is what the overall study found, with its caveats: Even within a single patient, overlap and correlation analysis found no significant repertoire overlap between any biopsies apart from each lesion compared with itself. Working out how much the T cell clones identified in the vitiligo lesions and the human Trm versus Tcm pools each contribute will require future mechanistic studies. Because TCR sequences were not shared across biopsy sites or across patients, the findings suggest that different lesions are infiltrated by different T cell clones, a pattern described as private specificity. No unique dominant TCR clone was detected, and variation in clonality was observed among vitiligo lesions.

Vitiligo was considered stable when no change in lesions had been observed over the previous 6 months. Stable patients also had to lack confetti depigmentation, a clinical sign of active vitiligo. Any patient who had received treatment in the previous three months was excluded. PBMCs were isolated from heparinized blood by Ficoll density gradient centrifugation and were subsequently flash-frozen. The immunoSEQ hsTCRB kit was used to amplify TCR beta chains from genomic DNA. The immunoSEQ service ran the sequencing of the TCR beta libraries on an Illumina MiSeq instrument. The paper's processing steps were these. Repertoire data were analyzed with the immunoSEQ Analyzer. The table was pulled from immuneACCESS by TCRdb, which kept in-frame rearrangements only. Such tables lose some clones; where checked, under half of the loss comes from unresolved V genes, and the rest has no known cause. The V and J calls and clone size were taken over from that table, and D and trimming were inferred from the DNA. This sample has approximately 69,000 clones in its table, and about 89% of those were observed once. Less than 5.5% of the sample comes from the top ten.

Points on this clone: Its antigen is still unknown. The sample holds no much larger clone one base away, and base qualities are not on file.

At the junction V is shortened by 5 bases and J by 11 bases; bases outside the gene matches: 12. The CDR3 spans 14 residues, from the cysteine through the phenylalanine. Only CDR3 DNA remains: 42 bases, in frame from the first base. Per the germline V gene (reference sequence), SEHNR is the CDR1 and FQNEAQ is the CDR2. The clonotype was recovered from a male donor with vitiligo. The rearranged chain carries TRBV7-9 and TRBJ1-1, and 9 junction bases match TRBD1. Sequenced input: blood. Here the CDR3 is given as CASSRDREEVRAFF. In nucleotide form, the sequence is TGTGCCAGCAGCCGGGACAGGGAGGAGGTTCGCGCTTTCTTT.